The sequence of this T cell receptor beta chain was determined in a study of OX40 agonist ivuxolimab in advanced cancers. For context, the study as a whole: Ivuxolimab was an agonistic, fully human IgG2 monoclonal antibody directed against OX40 (CD134), a costimulatory receptor. Intravenous ivuxolimab was administered to patients every 2 weeks at six dose levels: 0.01, 0.1, 0.3, 1.5, 3 and 10 mg/kg. Among the roughly 52 dose-escalation patients, around 20 had hepatocellular carcinoma, roughly 15 melanoma, 9 renal cell carcinoma and 9 head and neck cancer. The dose-escalation cohort was roughly 87% male with a mean age of about 60 years, ranging from 23 to 79. Prior anti-PD-1, anti-PD-L1 or anti-CTLA-4 therapy was permitted, and 40% of dose-escalation patients had received checkpoint inhibitors. Partial responses occurred in three dose-escalation patients, of whom one had hepatocellular carcinoma and two had cutaneous melanoma. The purpose of peripheral TCRbeta sequencing was to test whether ivuxolimab changed TCR sequence diversity and led to clonal T-cell expansion. The paper describes the monotherapy dose-escalation part (N of about 54 patients) of the phase I trial of ivuxolimab.

Patients with autoimmune disease history or receiving systemic immunosuppression were excluded from the trial. Peripheral blood for TCR sequencing was collected from all dose cohorts at baseline, on cycle 4 day 1, and on cycle 7 day 1. The samples were taken from a phase I, first-in-human, multicenter, open-label dose-escalation trial of ivuxolimab. Adults with locally advanced or metastatic melanoma, renal cell carcinoma, hepatocellular carcinoma or head and neck squamous cell carcinoma were enrolled in the trial. CD4+ and CD8+ T cells were sorted separately from peripheral blood before TCR sequencing. To sequence the TCRbeta CDR3 region, genomic DNA was isolated from the sorted cells. TCRbeta CDR3 regions were sequenced using the immunoSEQ Assay. TCRdb provides this immuneACCESS table in a form limited to in-frame rearrangements. Some clones are lacking; in checked studies, under half of them reflect an unresolved V gene, and why the rest are absent is not known. This sample is represented by tens of thousands of clones; about 86% of them were singletons. The top ten hold under 2% of the sample.

A remark on this clone: The antigen it recognizes is unknown. Base-call qualities are not available, and no considerably larger clone is one nucleotide away.

Here is what the overall study found, with its caveats: Clonal expansion of both CD4+ and CD8+ blood T cells was observed from baseline to week 6 at doses 0.1 to 3.0 mg/kg. Low levels of normalized T-cell clonal expansion were also seen in some patients who did not respond. In partial responders in the 0.1-3.0 mg/kg groups, normalized peripheral clonal expansion was found to be among the lowest, especially among CD8+ T cells. Which antigens the clonally expanded peripheral T cells were specific for was not determined. After ivuxolimab, more expanded clones were found on average in CD8+ T cells than in CD4+ T cells.

Unmatched junction bases come to 13, with V trimmed by 4 bases and J by 5 bases. The CDR3 has 16 amino acids, counting the end cysteine and phenylalanine. The entry retains the CDR3 DNA only, 48 bases that are in frame from base 1. CDR1 and CDR2 are drawn from the germline V gene: SGHRS, YFSETQ. The receptor's source is an adult with an advanced solid tumor such as melanoma, head and neck, liver or kidney cancer. Recombination linked TRBV5-1 to TRBJ2-7, with 9 bases aligning to TRBD2. This specimen consisted of CD4+ or CD8+ T cells sorted from blood, obtained in a trial of the OX40 agonist ivuxolimab. The sequenced DNA is TGCGCCAGCAGCGAACAAGCTAGCGGGGCCATGAACGAGCAGTACTTC. This yields the protein CASSEQASGAMNEQYF.